The following is a TCR beta chain sequence with its context. Its target is unknown. This CDR3 comprises 14 residues. Germline V lookup: CDR1 KGHSH, CDR2 LQKENI. J lost 4 bases, V lost 2 bases, and 3 bases had no gene match. This sample was included in a study of cytomegalovirus exposure and HLA in healthy donors. General study findings and limits: Per published reports, the classifier diagnosed cytomegalovirus status with high specificity and sensitivity. It was 150 to 200 TCR beta chains that were listed as cytomegalovirus-associated.

Using immunoSEQ multiplex PCR, the repertoire was profiled, and TCRdb retains in-frame clones only, with some absent. The sample lists 250,000 to 400,000 clones; approximately 91% were seen once. This clonotype originated in a man aged 25 to 40 in good health and CMV-seronegative. Sequenced: PBMCs. This chain links TRBV18 with TRBJ2-7; 9 nucleotides line up with TRBD2. CDR3 sequence (DNA): TGTGCCAGCTCACCATCTAGCGGGGTATACGAGCAGTACTTC. Its translation is CASSPSSGVYEQYF.